The 24 T cell receptor beta chains presented below share a single source sample, sequenced in a study of response to subunit inactivated influenza vaccine. TCRdb re-called the RT-PCR reads through MiXCR, storing one row per CDR3 protein. The sample consists of over 400,000 distinct CDR3 sequences, 10% to 15% of them appearing once. This sample comprised PBMCs from blood, obtained roughly 46 days after vaccination. The receptors were sampled from a man aged 50 to 60 who received an inactivated influenza vaccine.

The table lists this clonotype with a few counts. This chain links TRBV28 with TRBJ2-4, with D possibly called TRBD1 or TRBD2 (5 bases each). Germline lookup yields CDR1 MDHEN and CDR2 SYDVKM. The CDR3 runs to 16 residues. V was shortened by 3 bases and J by 1 base, with 13 bases between the two germline ends. The CDR3 region is CASSFAGTQAKNIQYF. DNA of the CDR3: TGTGCCAGCAGTTTCGCCGGGACGCAGGCCAAAAACATTCAGTACTTC.

This clonotype was seen just once. The CDR3 is CAISESVGKETQYF. In DNA, the CDR3 is TGTGCCATCAGTGAGTCGGTGGGAAAAGAGACCCAGTACTTC. The chain employs TRBV10-3 and TRBJ2-5; D is undetermined. CDR3 length equals 14 residues. CDR1 is ENHRY and CDR2 is SYGVKD in the germline V gene. V shed 0 bases and J shed 3 bases, with 8 bases lying between them.

This chain connects TRBV20-1 to TRBJ2-1; the D is unclear. This CDR3 region has 12 residues. With 3 bases removed from V and 5 bases from J, the gap between germline ends came to 8 bases. Germline lookup yields CDR1 DFQATT and CDR2 SNEGSKA (reference sequence). CDR3 nucleotide sequence: TGCAGTGCTAGGCCCACCAACAATGAGCAGTTCTTC. This sequence encodes CSARPTNNEQFF.

This clonotype was observed a handful of times. The V gene is TRBV7-9, the J gene TRBJ2-2, with 8 bases identical to TRBD2. Germline CDR1 reads SEHNR; CDR2 reads FQNEAQ (reference sequence). V lost 1 base, J lost 4 bases, and 5 bases stayed unmatched. The CDR3 is 16 residues long. In DNA, the CDR3 is TGTGCCAGCAGCTTAGAAGGCGGGAGGACCACCGGGGAGCTGTTTTTT. Its translation is CASSLEGGRTTGELFF.

Only a few counts were recorded for this clonotype. The V and J genes are TRBV9 and TRBJ2-1, with TRBD2 matching 8 bases. The junction had 10 bases not matched to a gene; V was cut back by 2 bases and J by 0 bases. Germline assignment: CDR1 SGDLS and CDR2 YYNGEE. The CDR3 totals 18 residues. Written as DNA, the CDR3 is TGTGCCAGCAGCGTCCACCCCGTAGCGGGGAACTCCTACAATGAGCAGTTCTTC. This codes for CASSVHPVAGNSYNEQFF.

This clonotype was picked up a small number of times. The chain joins TRBV4-2 to TRBJ1-3; D gene uncertain. This CDR3 has 17 residues. The germline V gene encodes CDR1 LGHNA and CDR2 YNFKEQ. V lost 2 bases to trimming and J lost 0 bases, with 14 bases between them. This CDR3 reads CASSQSRNSNSGNTIYF. CDR3 DNA sequence: TGTGCCAGCAGCCAAAGTCGCAACTCAAACTCTGGAAACACCATATATTTT.

The genes are TRBV7-9 and TRBJ2-1; no reliable D call. This CDR3 region has 13 residues. The germline V gene has CDR1 SEHNR and CDR2 FQNEAQ (reference sequence). Trimming shortened V by 2 bases and J by 5 bases, and 7 bases separated the two germline ends. The CDR3, as DNA: TGTGCCAGCAGCTTATATTTAAACAATGAGCAGTTCTTC. This sequence encodes CASSLYLNNEQFF.

This clonotype is a singleton in its sample. J is TRBJ2-5 and V is TRBV27; 10 nucleotides line up with TRBD1. The V and J ends lost 6 bases and 5 bases, in that order; junction bases with no gene match: 6. Germline CDR1 is MNHEY and CDR2 is SMNVEV (reference sequence). The CDR3 has 14 amino acids. The CDR3 DNA is TGTGCCAGCAGATCGACAGGGGGCGAGGAGACCCAGTACTTC. Encoded protein: CASRSTGGEETQYF.

J is TRBJ1-1 and V is TRBV6-2 or TRBV6-3; 8 bases are a match to TRBD1. Looked up from germline, CDR1 is MNHEY and CDR2 is SVGEGT. The CDR3 spans 14 residues. With V trimmed by 2 bases and J by 1 base, 0 bases remained unmatched. CDR3 nucleotide sequence: TGTGCCAGCAGTTACGACAGGGGGAACACTGAAGCTTTCTTT. Its translation is CASSYDRGNTEAFF.

The chain is built from TRBV5-6 and TRBJ1-1; no definite D call. Trimming stripped 0 bases from V and 10 bases from J, with 16 bases between. The CDR3 is made up of 14 amino acids. Per the germline V gene, CDR1 is SGHDT and CDR2 is YYEEEE. The CDR3 reads CASSLVTSPKGAFF. The CDR3 DNA is TGTGCCAGCAGCTTGGTAACCTCCCCTAAGGGAGCTTTCTTT. The full variable domain, with the rest looked up from reference TRBV5-6 and TRBJ1-1, is DAGVTQSPTHLIKTRGQQVTLRCSPKSGHDTVSWYQQALGQGPQFIFQYYEEEERQRGNFPDRFSGHQFPNYSSELNVNALLLGDSALYLCASSLVTSPKGAFFGQGTRLTVV.

The rearrangement links TRBV28 to TRBJ2-1; 7 bases align to TRBD1. V shed 8 bases and J 4 bases; nucleotides not matched to a gene: 2. The CDR3 is made up of 12 amino acids. Germline values: CDR1 MDHEN, CDR2 SYDVKM. The CDR3 sequence: CASWDRYNEQFF. CDR3 nucleotide sequence: TGTGCCAGCTGGGACAGATACAATGAGCAGTTCTTC.

This clonotype was picked up a small number of times. The V call is TRBV6-1, the J call TRBJ2-3; 10 nucleotides agree with TRBD2. V lost 6 bases and J lost 4; bases outside the gene matches: 7. The CDR3 covers 15 residues. Germline-derived CDR1 and CDR2 are MNHNS and SASEGT. The CDR3 region has the DNA TGTGCCAGCAGGACGGGACTAGCGAGAGCAGATACGCAGTATTTT. Translation: CASRTGLARADTQYF.

This chain links TRBV7-9 with TRBJ1-1; 9 bases align to TRBD1. CDR3 length equals 15 residues. The germline V gene has CDR1 SEHNR and CDR2 FQNEAQ (reference sequence). With V trimmed by 7 bases and J by 1 base, 7 bases remained unmatched. This CDR3 reads CASTTGQGQNTEAFF. CDR3 DNA: TGTGCCAGCACCACCGGACAGGGGCAGAACACTGAAGCTTTCTTT.

Regarding this clonotype: Compared with germline, one end of the junction differs, possibly owing to a read error. This chain uses TRBV28 with TRBJ2-1, with D tentatively TRBD1 or TRBD2 (5 bases each). Looked up from germline, CDR1 is MDHEN and CDR2 is SYDVKM. The length of the CDR3 is 13 residues. The DNA of the CDR3 is TGTGCAAGCAAGGGACGGGCCTACAATGAGCAGTTCTTC. It translates to CASKGRAYNEQFF.

This clonotype occurred a few times. The chain recombines TRBV29-1 with TRBJ2-5, with no clear D. V was pared by 7 bases and J by 2 bases, with 11 bases between. This CDR3 spans 12 amino acids. Germline CDR1 is SQVTM and CDR2 is ANQGSEA. The CDR3, as DNA: TGCAGCGCCTATCTAATACAAGAGACCCAGTACTTC. Translated, it gives CSAYLIQETQYF.

This clonotype was seen more than once but under ten times. The V call is TRBV12-3 or TRBV12-4, the J call TRBJ1-1; tentative D call: TRBD1 (6 bases). V lost 7 bases and J 5 bases, leaving 17 bases between the germline ends. This CDR3 is built from 14 residues. Here the CDR3 reads CASTPSRGRTEAFF. CDR3 coding DNA: TGTGCCAGCACCCCGTCCAGGGGACGAACTGAAGCTTTCTTT.

The CDR3 nucleotides read TGTGCCAGTAGTATTAAGGCAGGGGGCGGCACCGGGGAGCTGTTTTTT. Protein: CASSIKAGGGTGELFF. This rearrangement joins TRBV19 to TRBJ2-2; 8 bases map to TRBD1. J was trimmed by 4 bases and V by 3 bases; bases with no gene match: 7. The germline V gene has CDR1 LNHDA and CDR2 SQIVND (reference sequence). The CDR3 has 16 residues.

V is TRBV5-6 and J is TRBJ1-1; D remains ambiguous. CDR3 length: 13 amino acids. The V end lost 7 bases, the J end lost 2 bases, and 12 bases lay between the germline ends. The germline V gene encodes CDR1 SGHDT and CDR2 YYEEEE. CDR3 DNA: TGTGCCAGCGGGGATGGACGAAACACTGAAGCTTTCTTT. Protein sequence: CASGDGRNTEAFF.

This clonotype was counted ten times or more. V and J are TRBV5-6 and TRBJ2-3; D ambiguous. Looked up from germline, CDR1 is SGHDT and CDR2 is YYEEEE. Trimming removed 2 bases from V and 2 bases from J, with 3 bases in between. The CDR3 consists of 12 residues. CDR3 coding DNA: TGTGCCAGCAGCTTTCTCACAGATACGCAGTATTTT. This translates into CASSFLTDTQYF.

This clonotype was seen more than once but under ten times. The chain recombines TRBV5-1 with TRBJ1-4, with a tentative D call TRBD1 (6 bases). The CDR3 length is 16 residues. The ends were cut back, 4 bases at V and 0 bases at J, with 13 bases in the middle. Germline CDR1 SGHRS, CDR2 YFSETQ. The CDR3 bases are TGCGCCAGCAGCCCTGGACAGACTGCAACTAATGAAAAACTGTTTTTT. As protein: CASSPGQTATNEKLFF.

This clonotype was picked up a small number of times. V is TRBV7-6 and J is TRBJ2-1; 11 nucleotides match TRBD2. V dropped 5 bases and J dropped 4; count of bases not matched to a gene: 4. Per the germline V gene, CDR1 is SGHVS and CDR2 is FNYEAQ. The CDR3 sequence is 15 residues long. The CDR3 protein is CASSMTSGIYNEQFF. The DNA for the CDR3 is TGTGCCAGCAGCATGACTAGCGGGATATACAATGAGCAGTTCTTC.

The sample holds a few counts of this clonotype. The chain uses TRBV14 and TRBJ2-3, with TRBD2 as a possible D gene (6 bases). Germline assignment: CDR1 SGHDN and CDR2 FVKESK. V lost 2 bases and J 2 bases, leaving 14 bases between the germline ends. The CDR3 runs 16 residues. DNA of the CDR3: TGTGCCAGCAGCCAACTCTCGGGACTCATCACAGATACGCAGTATTTT. Protein sequence: CASSQLSGLITDTQYF.

The gene calls are TRBV18 and TRBJ1-5, with D unresolved. This CDR3 has 15 amino acids. The V end was cut by 3 bases, the J end by 2 bases, with 11 bases between. From germline, CDR1 is KGHSH and CDR2 LQKENI. This CDR3 is CASSPSRVGNQPQHF. The CDR3 nucleotides read TGTGCCAGCTCACCCTCACGGGTTGGCAATCAGCCCCAGCATTTT.

The chain recombines TRBV12-3 or TRBV12-4 with TRBJ2-2, with 7 bases lining up with TRBD2. CDR3 length: 15 amino acids. J gave up 9 bases and V 5 bases, and 12 bases lay outside the gene matches. The CDR3 region is CASSPRQGGSRELFF. The DNA for the CDR3 is TGTGCCAGCAGTCCCCGTCAGGGAGGGTCCAGGGAGCTGTTTTTT.